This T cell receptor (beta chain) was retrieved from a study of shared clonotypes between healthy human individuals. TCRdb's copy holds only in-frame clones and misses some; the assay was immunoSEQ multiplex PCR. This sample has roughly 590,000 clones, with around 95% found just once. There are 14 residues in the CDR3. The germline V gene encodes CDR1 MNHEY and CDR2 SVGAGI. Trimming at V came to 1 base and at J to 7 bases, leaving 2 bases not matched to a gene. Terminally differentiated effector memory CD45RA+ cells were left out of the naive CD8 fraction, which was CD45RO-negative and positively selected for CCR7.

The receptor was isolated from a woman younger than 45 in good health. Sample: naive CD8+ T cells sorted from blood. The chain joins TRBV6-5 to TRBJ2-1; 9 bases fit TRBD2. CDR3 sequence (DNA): TGTGCCAGCAGTTACTTAGCGGGAGAAAATGAGCAGTTCTTC. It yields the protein CASSYLAGENEQFF.